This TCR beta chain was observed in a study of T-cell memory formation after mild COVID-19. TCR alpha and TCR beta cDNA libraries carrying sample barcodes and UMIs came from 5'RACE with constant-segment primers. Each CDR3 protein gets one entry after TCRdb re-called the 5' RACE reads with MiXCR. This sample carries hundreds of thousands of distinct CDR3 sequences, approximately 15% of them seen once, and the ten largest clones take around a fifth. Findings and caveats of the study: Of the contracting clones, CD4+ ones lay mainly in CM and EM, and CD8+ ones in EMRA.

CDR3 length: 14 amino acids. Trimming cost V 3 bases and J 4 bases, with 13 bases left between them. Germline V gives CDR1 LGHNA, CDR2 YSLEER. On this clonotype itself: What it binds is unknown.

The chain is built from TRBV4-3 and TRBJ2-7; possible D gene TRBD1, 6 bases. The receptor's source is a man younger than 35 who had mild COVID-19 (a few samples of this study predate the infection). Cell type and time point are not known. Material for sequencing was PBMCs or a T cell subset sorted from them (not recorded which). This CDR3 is CASSQTEDRYEQYF. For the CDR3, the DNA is TGCGCCAGCAGCCAGACCGAGGACAGATACGAGCAGTACTTC.